This TCR beta chain emerged from a study of T cell responses to AZD1222 COVID-19 vaccine. Sequencing used immunoSEQ multiplex PCR; TCRdb keeps in-frame clones, though not all of them. The table lists about 72,000 clones, about nine tenths of them singletons. Study-level findings and limits: Just six AZD1222 recipients were seropositive at baseline. With dominance at 160-218 and 743-854, vaccine-associated CD4 TCRs spanned spike.

Points on this clone: The antigen remains unidentified. One junction end does not reproduce the germline sequence, and a read error may be involved.

The material sequenced was peripheral blood, taken on day 0 of AZD1222 vaccination. The source is an adult in good health.

CDR3 in DNA: TGTGCCAGTAGTAAAGTGTGGGGTAGCGCTTATACTTCACCCCTCCACTTT. Its protein product is CASSKVWGSAYTSPLHF. The V gene is TRBV19, the J gene TRBJ1-6; D is ambiguous. Germline V gene lookup returns CDR1 LNHDA and CDR2 SQIVND (reference sequence). CDR3 length equals 17 residues.